This T cell receptor beta chain was captured in a study of cytomegalovirus exposure and HLA in healthy donors. Remarks on this clone: Its target is not known.

The study sampled nominally healthy donors, though unrecorded immune exposures were likely. 60 Vbeta and 13 Jbeta primers were used in PCR. TCRdb keeps only in-frame clones here, not all; method: immunoSEQ multiplex PCR. The sample includes roughly 170,000 clones, roughly 80% seen only once; the top ten take 6.5% to 8.5%. Germline CDR1 is SGHAT and CDR2 is FQNNGV. J gave up 2 bases and V 5 bases, and 12 bases lay outside the gene matches. This CDR3 has 17 residues. Findings and caveats of the study: Other equally common chains were less clonally expanded than HLA-associated TCR beta chains, a later analysis showed. Association of 15,000 to 20,000 TCR beta sequences with HLA alleles was found at 0.05 false discovery rate in a later analysis. Later analysis placed DRB1 highest and HLA-C lowest in TCR association rates, which differed by HLA locus.

The source of this sequence is a man in his thirties or forties in good health and CMV-seropositive. The sequenced sample was PBMCs. The V and J genes are TRBV11-2 and TRBJ2-7; 10 bases align to TRBD2. The CDR3: CASSPLGPLAGAYEQYF. DNA of the CDR3: TGTGCCAGCAGCCCCCTAGGCCCGCTAGCGGGGGCCTACGAGCAGTACTTC.